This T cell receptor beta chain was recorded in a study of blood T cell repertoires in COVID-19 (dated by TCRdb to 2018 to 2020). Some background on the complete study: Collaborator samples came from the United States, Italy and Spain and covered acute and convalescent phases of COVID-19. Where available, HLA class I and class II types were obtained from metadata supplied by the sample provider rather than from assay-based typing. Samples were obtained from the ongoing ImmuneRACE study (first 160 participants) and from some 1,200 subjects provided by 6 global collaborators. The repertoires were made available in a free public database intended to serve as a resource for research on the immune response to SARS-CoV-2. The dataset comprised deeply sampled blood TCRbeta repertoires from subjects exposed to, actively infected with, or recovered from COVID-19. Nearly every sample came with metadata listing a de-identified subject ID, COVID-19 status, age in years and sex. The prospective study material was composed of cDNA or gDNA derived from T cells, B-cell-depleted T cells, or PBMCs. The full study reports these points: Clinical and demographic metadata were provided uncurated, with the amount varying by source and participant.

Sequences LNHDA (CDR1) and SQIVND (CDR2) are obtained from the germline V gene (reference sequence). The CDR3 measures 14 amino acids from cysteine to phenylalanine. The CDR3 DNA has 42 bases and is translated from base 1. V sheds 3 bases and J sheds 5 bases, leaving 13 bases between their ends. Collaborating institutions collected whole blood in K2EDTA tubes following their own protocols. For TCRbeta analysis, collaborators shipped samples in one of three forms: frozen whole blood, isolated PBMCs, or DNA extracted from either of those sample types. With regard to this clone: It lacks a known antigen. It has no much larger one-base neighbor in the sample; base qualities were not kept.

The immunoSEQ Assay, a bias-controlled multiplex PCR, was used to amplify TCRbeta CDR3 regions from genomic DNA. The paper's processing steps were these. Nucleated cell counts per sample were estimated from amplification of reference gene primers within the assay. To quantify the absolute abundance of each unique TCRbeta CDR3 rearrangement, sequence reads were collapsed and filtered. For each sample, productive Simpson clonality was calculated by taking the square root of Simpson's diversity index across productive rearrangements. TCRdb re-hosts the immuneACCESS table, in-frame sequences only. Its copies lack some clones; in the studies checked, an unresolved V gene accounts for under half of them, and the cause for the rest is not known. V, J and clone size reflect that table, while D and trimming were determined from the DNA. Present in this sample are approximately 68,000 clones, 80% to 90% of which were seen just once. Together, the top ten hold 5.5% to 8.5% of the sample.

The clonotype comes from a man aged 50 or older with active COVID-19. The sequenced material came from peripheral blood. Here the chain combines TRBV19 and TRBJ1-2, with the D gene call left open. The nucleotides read TGTGCCAGTAGTATTGGAGACGGTCTATATGGCTACACCTTC. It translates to CASSIGDGLYGYTF.